What follows are 20 T cell receptor beta chains derived from one specimen sequenced in a study of Ad26.COV2.S vaccination and SARS-CoV-2 variants. The repertoire was sequenced with immunoSEQ multiplex PCR; TCRdb's copy has only in-frame clones and lacks some. The top ten clones hold roughly 10% of a sample with 200,000 to 250,000 clones, approximately 87% of them seen once. Treatment given: over 15 received Ad26.COV2.S at low or high dose, single or two shots; about 5 received placebo; per-sample allocation not given. The investigators took samples on day 63 after the first vaccine or placebo injection. The sequenced sample was peripheral blood, obtained in a trial of Ad26.COV2.S vaccine versus placebo. Receptor source: a person between 18 and 65 years old who received the Ad26.COV2.S COVID-19 vaccine or a placebo.

The V call is TRBV4-1, the J call TRBJ2-7; TRBD2 is a possible D gene (5 bases). CDR1 and CDR2 (germline): MGHRA, YSYEKL. The CDR3 contains 15 residues. The V and J ends lost 1 base and 4 bases respectively, with 14 bases between them. This chain's CDR3 is CASSQGLLARYEQYF. CDR3 sequence (DNA): TGCGCCAGCAGCCAAGGCCTGCTAGCTCGGTACGAGCAGTACTTC.

The chain carries TRBV21-1 and TRBJ2-7; the table's D call TRBD2 went unverified against the DNA. TRBV21-1 is classified as a pseudogene. The CDR3 contains 16 residues. DNA for the CDR3: TGTGCCAGCAGCAAGAGGTACCTAGCGGGAGTCTGCGAGCAGTACTTC. Translation: CASSKRYLAGVCEQYF.

This chain joins TRBV24-1 and TRBJ1-2; tentative D call: TRBD1 (5 bases). The CDR3 is 13 amino acids. From germline, CDR1 is KGHDR and CDR2 SFDVKD. The V and J ends lost 6 bases and 6 bases respectively, with 13 bases between them. CDR3 in amino acids: CATSIRGFDGYTF. CDR3 bases: TGTGCCACCAGTATACGGGGGTTCGATGGCTACACCTTC.

CDR3 sequence reads: CASSQDRGGSTNEKLFF. The CDR3 nucleotides are TGCGCCAGCAGCCAAGATCGAGGGGGATCAACTAATGAAAAACTGTTTTTT. This chain links TRBV4-1 with TRBJ1-4, with D possibly TRBD1 on 6 matching bases. Looked up from germline, CDR1 is MGHRA and CDR2 is YSYEKL. This CDR3 has 17 residues. V shed 0 bases and J shed 0 bases, with 11 bases lying between them.

A word on this clone: Other DNA sequences from this sample encode an identical CDR3 as well. V is TRBV28 and J is TRBJ1-6; D may be TRBD1 (5 bases). With 3 bases removed from V and 6 bases from J, the gap between germline ends came to 6 bases. Germline assignment: CDR1 MDHEN and CDR2 SYDVKM. The CDR3 runs to 13 residues. The CDR3 region has the DNA TGTGCCAGCAGTTTCAGGGTTAATTCACCCCTCCACTTT. As protein: CASSFRVNSPLHF.

The CDR3 DNA reads TGTGCCAGCAGCTTGACCCCCAGCACAGATACGCAGTATTTT. Residues: CASSLTPSTDTQYF. V gene TRBV5-4 combines with J gene TRBJ2-3; D is uncertain. Trimming took off 1 base at V and 0 bases at J, with 6 bases between the two ends. This CDR3 is 14 amino acids long. Per the germline V gene, CDR1 is SGHNT and CDR2 is YYREEE (reference sequence).

This clone has just one count. The V call is TRBV5-4, the J call TRBJ1-2; D is possibly TRBD1 (6 bases). This CDR3 region has 15 residues. V was pared by 3 bases and J by 4 bases, with 16 bases between. Per the germline V gene, CDR1 is SGHNT and CDR2 is YYREEE (reference sequence). The CDR3 region has the DNA TGTGCCAGCAGCTATAGGGGACATGGTAGCTATGGCTACACCTTC. This gives the protein CASSYRGHGSYGYTF.

This sequence joins TRBV10-3 and TRBJ2-7; 13 bases are a match to TRBD2. V was pared by 6 bases and J by 6 bases, with 5 bases of the junction left unmatched. Germline values: CDR1 ENHRY, CDR2 SYGVKD. This CDR3 is 14 amino acids long. CDR3 sequence: CAISLTSGRPEQYF. CDR3 nucleotide sequence: TGTGCCATCAGCCTGACTAGCGGGAGGCCCGAGCAGTACTTC.

V and J are TRBV19 and TRBJ1-6, with unresolved D. The germline V gene has CDR1 LNHDA and CDR2 SQIVND (reference sequence). The CDR3 contains 16 residues. V lost 1 base to trimming and J lost 9 bases, with 16 bases between them. The CDR3 spells CASSIGAGPRGSPLHF. The CDR3 DNA follows: TGTGCCAGTAGTATAGGGGCAGGACCACGCGGTTCACCCCTCCACTTT. Looking up the rest from reference TRBV19 and TRBJ1-6 gives the full variable domain: DGGITQSPKYLFRKEGQNVTLSCEQNLNHDAMYWYRQDPGQGLRLIYYSQIVNDFQKGDIAEGYSVSREKKESFPLTVTSAQKNPTAFYLCASSIGAGPRGSPLHFGNGTRLTVT.

This chain connects TRBV27 to TRBJ2-7, with D maybe TRBD1 (5 bases). Germline-derived CDR1 and CDR2 are MNHEY and SMNVEV (reference sequence). V lost 5 bases and J 2 bases, leaving 16 bases between the germline ends. The CDR3 has 15 amino acids. The CDR3 DNA follows: TGTGCCAGCAGTAACAGACAGCTATATCCCTACGAGCAGTACTTC. This encodes CASSNRQLYPYEQYF.

The chain recombines TRBV5-5 with TRBJ1-4, with a possible D match to TRBD1 (5 bases). With 3 bases removed from V and 7 bases from J, the gap between germline ends came to 19 bases. CDR1 and CDR2 from the germline V gene are SGHKS and YYEKEE (reference sequence). This CDR3 has 16 amino acids. CDR3 in amino acids: CASSSLPGGAGEKLFF. The CDR3 bases are TGTGCCAGCAGCTCACTGCCGGGGGGAGCGGGTGAAAAACTGTTTTTT.

The CDR3 coding sequence is TGTGCCAGCAGCTTACAGGGGGGGTCCTACAATGAGCAGTTCTTC. Translating it yields CASSLQGGSYNEQFF. This chain joins TRBV11-2 and TRBJ2-1; D is tentatively TRBD1 or TRBD2 (7 bases each). The CDR3 has 15 amino acids. The germline gives CDR1 SGHAT, CDR2 FQNNGV. Trimming removed 2 bases at V and 1 base at J, with 9 bases between.

This clone appeared a single time. The rearrangement uses TRBV12-5 and TRBJ2-2; perhaps TRBD1 as D (6 bases). The V end lost 1 base, the J end lost 6 bases, and 6 bases lay between the germline ends. In germline, CDR1 is LGHNT, CDR2 FRNRAP. This CDR3 contains 13 residues. Here the CDR3 reads CASGLGTAGELFF. CDR3 in DNA: TGTGCTAGTGGTTTGGGGACAGCCGGGGAGCTGTTTTTT. The full variable domain, completed using reference TRBV12-5 and TRBJ2-2, is DARVTQTPRHKVTEMGQEVTMRCQPILGHNTVFWYRQTMMQGLELLAYFRNRAPLDDSGMPKDRFSAEMPDATLATLKIQPSEPRDSAVYFCASGLGTAGELFFGEGSRLTVL.

V and J are TRBV6-5 and TRBJ2-2; the D gene is possibly TRBD1 (6 bases). This CDR3 contains 14 residues. Germline CDR1 is MNHEY and CDR2 is SVGAGI. The V gene lost 8 bases and the J gene lost 4 bases, with 14 bases spanning the gap. CDR3 protein: CASGGRGSTGELFF. In DNA, the CDR3 is TGTGCCAGCGGGGGCAGGGGTAGCACCGGGGAGCTGTTTTTT.

The V and J genes are TRBV15 and TRBJ1-4; possible D gene TRBD1, 5 bases. Trimming left V 1 base short and J 1 base short, with 7 bases between. The V gene's germline CDR1 is LNHNV and CDR2 YYDKDF (reference sequence). CDR3 length: 15 residues. CDR3 bases: TGTGCCACCAGCAGAGCGGGGGGAACTAATGAAAAACTGTTTTTT. Amino acids: CATSRAGGTNEKLFF. The variable domain in full, with the rest retrieved from reference TRBV15 and TRBJ1-4, is DAMVIQNPRYQVTQFGKPVTLSCSQTLNHNVMYWYQQKSSQAPKLLFHYYDKDFNNEADTPDNFQSRRPNTSFCFLDIRSPGLGDTAMYLCATSRAGGTNEKLFFGSGTQLSVL.

V and J are TRBV10-1 and TRBJ1-1, with D possibly being TRBD1 (5 bases). V dropped 1 base and J dropped 1 base, with 10 bases sitting between them. CDR1 WNHNN and CDR2 SYGVQD come from the germline V gene (reference sequence). The CDR3 loop spans 15 amino acids. CDR3 DNA: TGCGCCAGCAGTGAGTTCGTGGGGGGGAACACTGAAGCTTTCTTT. Encoded protein: CASSEFVGGNTEAFF.

The chain employs TRBV5-6 and TRBJ2-3, with TRBD2 matching 12 bases. The CDR3 runs to 16 residues. Germline V gene data show CDR1 as SGHDT and CDR2 as YYEEEE. After removal of 4 bases from V and 3 bases from J, the junction contained 6 bases not matched to a gene. The CDR3 DNA follows: TGTGCCAGCAGCCTCCTAGCGGGGGGGCCAACAGATACGCAGTATTTT. It encodes CASSLLAGGPTDTQYF.

The chain links TRBV28 to TRBJ2-7; D gene ambiguous. This CDR3 region has 10 residues. From germline, CDR1 is MDHEN and CDR2 SYDVKM. V was trimmed by 9 bases and J by 6 bases, leaving 9 bases between them. The CDR3: CASRQIEQYF. As DNA, the CDR3 is TGTGCCAGTCGACAAATCGAGCAGTACTTC.

In its sample, this clone was seen once. The chain is built from TRBV7-9 and TRBJ2-1, with a tentative D call TRBD1 (5 bases). Per germline, CDR1 SEHNR and CDR2 FQNEAQ (reference sequence). The germline V and J ends were trimmed by 5 bases and 10 bases, with 9 bases remaining between them. This CDR3 spans 11 amino acids. The CDR3 here is CASSPKGEQFF. DNA of the CDR3: TGTGCCAGCAGCCCCAAGGGGGAGCAGTTCTTC.

This sequence joins TRBV24-1 and TRBJ1-2; the match to TRBD1 covers 11 bases. From germline, CDR1 is KGHDR and CDR2 SFDVKD. The CDR3 is made up of 15 amino acids. The V gene end was trimmed by 3 bases and the J gene end by 6 bases; junction bases not matched to a gene: 5. This CDR3 is CATSDPRDRGNGYTF. The CDR3, as DNA: TGTGCCACCAGTGATCCCCGGGACAGGGGGAATGGCTACACCTTC.